This TCR beta chain was obtained from a study of CD8+ T cells in alopecia areata (dated by TCRdb to the late 2010s). Study-wide context: The treated patients took part in an open-label pilot trial in which moderate-to-severe alopecia areata was treated with oral tofacitinib at 5 to 10 mg twice daily. Patients received tofacitinib for 6 to 18 months and were then followed off drug for 6 months to check for delayed response and recurrence. In treated patients, disease severity was measured using the SALT score, which gives the percentage of scalp surface area affected. The study used high-throughput TCRbeta sequencing to examine T cell clonal expansion in alopecia areata, in both the C3H/HeJ mouse model and human patients. In humans, TCRbeta sequencing was performed on scalp tissue and on sorted CD4+ and CD8+ peripheral blood T cells from healthy controls and from patients with patchy or totalis/universalis alopecia areata. Patients on tofacitinib were biopsied at baseline and after 4 and 24 weeks of treatment, and several of the patients also had a later scalp biopsy. Scalp clonality was compared across normal scalp (n=4), patchy alopecia areata scalp (n=8), and alopecia totalis/universalis scalp (n=8). RNA came from the PAXgene miRNA kit for fixed scalp, the miRNeasy kit for PBMCs, and the RNeasy kit for mouse skin. immunoSEQ multiplex PCR using 35 Vbeta forward primers and 13 Jbeta reverse primers was used to amplify TCRbeta CDR3 regions. Findings and caveats that apply to the study as a whole: Many expanded lesional clones persisted in scalp and blood during tofacitinib treatment, which may partly explain relapse after stopping treatment. Scalp TCR repertoire analysis is complicated because resident alphabeta T cells in normal human skin are also sequenced, whereas mouse skin is dominated by gammadelta T cells. Scalp clonality and the number of expanded CD8+ clones among the top 100 scalp clones were significantly decreased by tofacitinib. TCR sequences shared between patients were less clear than in mice, possibly partly because of HLA diversity in the patient population. Because the treated cohort was small and had just a single nonresponder, larger studies are needed to establish links between baseline CD8+ expansion and response. Lesional scalp, especially in alopecia totalis/universalis, showed higher clonality and more expanded CD8+ clones than normal scalp, suggesting antigenic drive.

Details on this clone: Its antigen is not yet known. Base qualities are not at hand, and no much larger clone is one base apart.

The meaning of the sample's time point label: around 24 weeks on oral tofacitinib. What this sample's treatment or condition label stands for: oral pan-JAK inhibitor, 5-10 mg twice daily. Lesional scalp punch biopsies and peripheral blood were collected from alopecia areata patients. After PBMCs were isolated by density centrifugation and stained for CD3, CD4 and CD8, a FACSAria was used to sort CD4+ and CD8+ T cells. Libraries came from the immunoSEQ multiplex PCR assay. For TCR sequencing, RNA was extracted from every sample and reverse transcribed into cDNA to serve as template. SuperScript III was used for first-strand cDNA synthesis, primed with a 2:1 mix of oligo-dT and random hexamers. Amplification bias was assessed with a synthetic immune receptor repertoire, and residual bias was removed computationally. The study's processing was this. After raw reads were preprocessed to remove errors, the CDR3 was defined following IMGT conventions as running from the conserved cysteine to phenylalanine. Clonality was computed as 1 minus the Shannon entropy, with the entropy normalized by log2 of the number of productive unique TCRs. Scalp TCRbeta sequences were cross-referenced with sorted blood CD4 and CD8 repertoires so that the CD4 or CD8 identity of scalp clones could be inferred. TCRdb re-hosts the immuneACCESS table, in-frame sequences only. Its copies lack some clones; in the studies checked, an unresolved V gene accounts for under half of them, and the cause for the rest is not known. V and J calls plus clone size are reproduced from that table; the DNA served to infer D and trimming. Present in this sample are fewer than 110,000 clones, 84% of which were seen just once. The ten largest make up over 20% of the sample.

Sample: CD8+ T cells sorted from blood, taken at week 24, from a patient treated with tofacitinib. This clonotype was sampled from a human donor with alopecia areata.

Here is the DNA: TGTGCCATCACGGATTCCTACAATGAGCAGTTCTTC. This codes for CAITDSYNEQFF. Recombination joined TRBV10-3 with TRBJ2-1, with the D gene not confidently named. Trimming costs V 7 bases and J 1 base, and their ends lie 5 bases apart. Counted from cysteine to phenylalanine, this CDR3 has 12 amino acids. Just CDR3 DNA is preserved here, 36 bases in frame from base 1. The CDR1 and CDR2 encoded by the germline V gene are ENHRY and SYGVKD.